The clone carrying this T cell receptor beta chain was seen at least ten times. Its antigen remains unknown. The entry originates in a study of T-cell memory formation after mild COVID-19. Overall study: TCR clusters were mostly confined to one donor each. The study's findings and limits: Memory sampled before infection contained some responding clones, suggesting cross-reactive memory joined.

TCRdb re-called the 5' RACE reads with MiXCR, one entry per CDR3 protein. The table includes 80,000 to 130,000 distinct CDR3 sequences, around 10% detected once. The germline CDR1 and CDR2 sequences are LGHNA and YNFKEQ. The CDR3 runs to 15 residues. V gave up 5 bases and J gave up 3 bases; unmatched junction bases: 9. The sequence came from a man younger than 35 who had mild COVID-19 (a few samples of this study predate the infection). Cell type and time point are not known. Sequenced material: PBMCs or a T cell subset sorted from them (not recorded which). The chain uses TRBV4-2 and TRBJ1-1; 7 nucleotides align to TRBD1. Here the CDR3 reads CASSEQGPEDTEAFF. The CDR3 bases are TGTGCCAGCAGCGAACAGGGGCCCGAGGACACTGAAGCTTTCTTT.